This T cell receptor beta chain is drawn from a study of cytomegalovirus exposure and HLA in healthy donors. Across the whole study: In an earlier analysis, 95 million to 130 million unique TCR beta sequences were found from about 179 million T cells.

With V trimmed by 8 bases and J by 10 bases, 10 bases remained unmatched. The CDR3 runs 14 residues. Germline loops: CDR1 SNHLY, CDR2 FYNNEI. Amplification used 60 Vbeta primers and 13 Jbeta primers. Assay: immunoSEQ multiplex PCR; the TCRdb copy retains only in-frame clones and omits some. The sample contains approximately 92,000 clones, approximately 81% of which appear only once. Sequencing was performed on PBMCs. This receptor was taken from a girl aged 2 to 10 in good health and CMV-seropositive. The chain combines TRBV2 with TRBJ2-1; 11 positions agree with TRBD2. The CDR3 here is CASEGELAGVEQFF. DNA of the CDR3: TGTGCCAGCGAAGGGGAACTAGCGGGAGTGGAGCAGTTCTTC.